This T cell receptor beta chain was sequenced during a study of cytomegalovirus exposure and HLA in healthy donors. Sequenced by immunoSEQ multiplex PCR; TCRdb stores in-frame clones only, minus some. This table has some 120,000 clones, about 90% appearing once. The CDR3 sequence is 15 residues long. The germline CDR1 and CDR2 sequences are MNHEY and SMNVEV (reference sequence). Losses at the gene ends were 5 bases for V and 2 bases for J; bases not matched to a gene: 6. This chain connects TRBV27 to TRBJ2-1; TRBD1 aligns across 7 bases. The sample was PBMCs. The clonotype originates from a young woman in good health and CMV-seronegative. CDR3 amino acids: CASSATGIPYNEQFF. CDR3 DNA sequence: TGTGCCAGCAGTGCGACAGGGATACCCTACAATGAGCAGTTCTTC.